The source of this TCR beta chain is a study of blood T cell repertoires in COVID-19. Study-level background: The analysed material was cDNA or gDNA that came from T cells, B-cell-depleted T cells, or PBMCs.

V lost 7 bases to trimming and J lost 10 bases; unmatched junction nucleotides: 14. Germline V gene data show CDR1 as LNHDA and CDR2 as SQIVND (reference sequence). CDR3 length equals 15 residues. In the study's own analysis: Amplified reference gene primers provided the basis for estimating nucleated cell counts. Some clones are missing from TCRdb's copy, which holds only in-frame ones; the method was immunoSEQ multiplex PCR. That table gives V, J and clone size, and the DNA gave D and trimming. The sample consists of 250,000 to 300,000 clones, approximately 87% of them appearing once. V usage is TRBV19 and J usage is TRBJ2-1; TRBD1 matches at 9 bases. The sequenced material came from peripheral blood. This sequence originates from a man in his 60s who had recovered from COVID-19. In DNA, the CDR3 is TGTGCCAGTACCGCCCGGGACAGGGTTGTTGGAGAGCAGTTCTTC. Protein: CASTARDRVVGEQFF.